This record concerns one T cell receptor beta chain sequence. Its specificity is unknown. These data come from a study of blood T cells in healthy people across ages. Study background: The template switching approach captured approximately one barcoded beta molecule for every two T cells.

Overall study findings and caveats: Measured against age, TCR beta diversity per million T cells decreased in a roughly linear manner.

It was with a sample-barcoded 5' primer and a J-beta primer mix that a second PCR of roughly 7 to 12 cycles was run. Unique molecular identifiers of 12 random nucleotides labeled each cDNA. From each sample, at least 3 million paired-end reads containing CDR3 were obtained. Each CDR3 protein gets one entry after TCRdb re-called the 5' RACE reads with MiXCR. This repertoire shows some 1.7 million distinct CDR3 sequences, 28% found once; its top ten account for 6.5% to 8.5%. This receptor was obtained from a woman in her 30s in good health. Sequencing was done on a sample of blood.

The DNA for the CDR3 is TGTGCCAGCGCAGGGACAGGGATGGGTGGGCAGTTCTTC. This codes for CASAGTGMGGQFF. The chain is built from TRBV7-2 and TRBJ2-1; 9 bases are shared with TRBD1. In germline, CDR1 is SGHTA, CDR2 FQGNSA. CDR3 length: 13 residues. Trimming removed 8 bases from V and 12 bases from J; junction bases left unmatched: 11.